This T cell receptor (beta chain) is from a study of cytomegalovirus exposure and HLA in healthy donors. Findings of the study overall: Among TCR beta chains, those listed as cytomegalovirus-associated numbered fewer than 200. V- and J-gene trimming of TCR beta was linked (in a later analysis) to a missense DCLRE1C variant. Most TCR sequences were rare, but some public TCRs occurred in many donors.

Amplification used 60 Vbeta primers and 13 Jbeta primers. The protocol was immunoSEQ multiplex PCR, while the TCRdb copy is restricted to in-frame clones and leaves out a portion. This sample has 150,000 or so clones, with around 77% found just once. The trim removed 7 bases at V and 7 bases at J, leaving 7 bases unmatched. Germline values: CDR1 SGHAT, CDR2 FQNNGV. The CDR3 is 14 amino acids. A note on this clone: Its antigen is as yet unknown.

Sequences were obtained from PBMCs. The receptor was derived from a woman aged 40-49 years in good health and CMV-seropositive. The chain uses TRBV11-2 and TRBJ2-2, with 9 bases lining up with TRBD1. CDR3: CASTPGQGFGELFF. CDR3 nucleotide sequence: TGTGCCAGCACACCGGGACAGGGCTTCGGGGAGCTGTTTTTT.